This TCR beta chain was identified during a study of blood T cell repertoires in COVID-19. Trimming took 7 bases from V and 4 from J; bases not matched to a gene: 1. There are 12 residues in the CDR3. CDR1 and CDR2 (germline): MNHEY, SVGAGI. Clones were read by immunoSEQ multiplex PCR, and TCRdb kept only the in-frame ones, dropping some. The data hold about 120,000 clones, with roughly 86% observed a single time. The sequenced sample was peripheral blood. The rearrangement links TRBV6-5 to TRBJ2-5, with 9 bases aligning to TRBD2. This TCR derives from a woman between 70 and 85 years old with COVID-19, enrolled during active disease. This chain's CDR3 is CASKAGGETQYF. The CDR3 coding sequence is TGTGCCAGCAAAGCGGGGGGAGAGACCCAGTACTTC.